Detailed here is one T cell receptor (beta chain). Its antigen is unknown. Using its own MiXCR run on the 5' RACE reads, TCRdb lists one record per CDR3 protein. The table lists approximately 1.8 million distinct CDR3 sequences, 25% to 35% of them singletons, with around 0.3% in the top ten. These data originate in a study of identical twins. General study results and limits: Insertion counts were lower in abundant cord blood beta clonotypes, a trend that memory repertoires did not show. Interpretation of the results relied on cross-sectional statistical analysis and not on following the same donors. The degree of excess twin sharing was weaker in beta out-of-frame sequences. Modelling approaches yielded underestimates of out-of-frame TCR alpha sharing between monozygotic twins.

The ends lost 4 bases at V and 12 bases at J; junction bases unmatched: 9. The CDR3 is made up of 13 amino acids. CDR1 MGHDK and CDR2 SYGVNS come from the germline V gene. The receptor's source is a newborn girl in good health. V gene TRBV25-1 combines with J gene TRBJ2-1, with 7 nucleotides matching TRBD1. Sequenced material: cord blood. The CDR3 protein is CASSGLQGLGQFF. The CDR3 DNA follows: TGTGCCAGCAGTGGACTACAGGGGTTGGGGCAGTTCTTC.